The 15 T cell receptor beta chains reported below all come from one sample, sequenced in a study of cytomegalovirus exposure and HLA in healthy donors. The method was immunoSEQ multiplex PCR; TCRdb's version includes in-frame clones alone and lacks a portion of them. The repertoire has about 150,000 clones, approximately 86% of them found once; the top ten carry around 20%. Source material: PBMCs. These receptors came from a man between 18 and 35 years old in good health and CMV-seropositive.

J is TRBJ2-7 and V is TRBV6-5, with 10 nucleotides matching TRBD2. The CDR3 is 15 residues long. The V and J ends lost 8 bases and 2 bases, in that order; junction bases with no gene match: 9. Per the germline V gene, CDR1 is MNHEY and CDR2 is SVGAGI. The CDR3 bases are TGTGCCAGCCGAAATCGGACTAGCGGCACCTACGAGCAGTACTTC. This codes for CASRNRTSGTYEQYF.

The J gene is TRBJ1-1, the V gene TRBV5-6; 7 nucleotides line up with TRBD1. This CDR3 spans 14 amino acids. The germline V gene has CDR1 SGHDT and CDR2 YYEEEE. The J segment lost 1 base and the V segment lost 4 bases, leaving 4 bases of the junction unmatched. CDR3 protein: CASSPRGQNTEAFF. The CDR3 DNA reads TGTGCCAGCAGCCCTAGGGGGCAGAACACTGAAGCTTTCTTT.

This rearrangement joins TRBV6-5 to TRBJ2-7, with TRBD1 identical over 10 bases. The trim removed 6 bases at V and 4 bases at J, leaving 6 bases unmatched. The CDR3 contains 14 residues. CDR1 and CDR2 (germline): MNHEY, SVGAGI. CDR3 sequence reads: CASSRRQGAYEQYF. In DNA form, the CDR3 reads TGTGCCAGCAGCCGAAGACAGGGGGCGTACGAGCAGTACTTC.

J is TRBJ1-4 and V is TRBV6-5, with a tentative D call TRBD1 (5 bases). The CDR3 has 15 residues. V lost 0 bases and J 8 bases, leaving 13 bases between the germline ends. Germline V CDR1 and CDR2: MNHEY, SVGAGI. CDR3 sequence reads: CASSYSGRVREKLFF. Written as DNA, the CDR3 is TGTGCCAGCAGTTACTCTGGCAGGGTTAGGGAAAAACTGTTTTTT.

The rearrangement uses TRBV19 and TRBJ1-2, with 7 bases aligning to TRBD1. Germline V CDR1 and CDR2: LNHDA, SQIVND (reference sequence). The length of the CDR3 is 14 residues. Germline trimming cut 4 bases from V and 7 bases from J; bases unmatched to any gene: 9. CDR3 DNA: TGTGCCAGTAGTACCAGACAGGGAGGATTTGGCTACACCTTC. Translation gives CASSTRQGGFGYTF.

The CDR3 DNA reads TGTGCCAGCAGCACAGGACAGAACTATGGCTACACCTTC. This sequence encodes CASSTGQNYGYTF. The V call is TRBV9, the J call TRBJ1-2; perhaps TRBD1 as D (6 bases). The CDR3 sequence is 13 residues long. Deletions cut 4 bases from V and 2 bases from J, with 9 bases between. Germline values: CDR1 SGDLS, CDR2 YYNGEE. The full variable domain, with the rest looked up from reference TRBV9 and TRBJ1-2, is DSGVTQTPKHLITATGQRVTLRCSPRSGDLSVYWYQQSLDQGLQFLIQYYNGEERAKGNILERFSAQQFPDLHSELNLSSLELGDSALYFCASSTGQNYGYTFGSGTRLTVV.

The gene calls are TRBV6-5 and TRBJ2-4; the match to TRBD1 covers 8 bases. The germline V gene has CDR1 MNHEY and CDR2 SVGAGI. CDR3 size: 15 residues. Losses at the gene ends were 5 bases for V and 7 bases for J; bases not matched to a gene: 10. The CDR3 DNA reads as TGTGCCAGCAGTAGTACTGGACAGGGATCGAACATTCAGTACTTC. Translated: CASSSTGQGSNIQYF.

V is TRBV4-3 and J is TRBJ2-2; no clear D. The V end was cut by 4 bases, the J end by 4 bases, with 13 bases between. From germline, CDR1 is LGHNA and CDR2 YSLEER. This CDR3 region has 15 residues. CDR3 loop: CASSLRPGITGELFF. CDR3 DNA sequence: TGCGCCAGCAGCCTAAGACCAGGAATCACCGGGGAGCTGTTTTTT.

The rearrangement uses TRBV18 and TRBJ2-1; D unresolved. In germline, CDR1 is KGHSH, CDR2 LQKENI. The CDR3 consists of 13 residues. Trimming shortened V by 5 bases and J by 9 bases, and 14 bases separated the two germline ends. Written as DNA, the CDR3 is TGTGCCAGCTCAACTCTGACACCCCCTGAGCAGTTCTTC. Translating gives CASSTLTPPEQFF.

This chain links TRBV7-9 with TRBJ2-1, with 7 bases aligning to TRBD2. CDR1 SEHNR and CDR2 FQNEAQ come from the germline V gene (reference sequence). V lost 8 bases and J lost 4; bases outside the gene matches: 5. The CDR3 runs to 13 residues. As DNA, the CDR3 is TGTGCCAGCTGGGCTAGCGGATACAATGAGCAGTTCTTC. Encoded protein: CASWASGYNEQFF.

The chain has TRBV5-6 and TRBJ1-2; D may be TRBD1 (5 bases). This CDR3 contains 11 residues. The germline V gene has CDR1 SGHDT and CDR2 YYEEEE. V was pared by 7 bases and J by 13 bases, with 17 bases between. The CDR3 nucleotides read TGTGCCAGCTCCGCGGAGGGGCCGGGCACCTTC. This translates into CASSAEGPGTF.

This rearrangement joins TRBV5-1 to TRBJ1-2; TRBD1 agrees at 11 bases. CDR1 and CDR2 (germline): SGHRS, YFSETQ. The junction had 2 bases not matched to a gene; V was cut back by 4 bases and J by 3 bases. This CDR3 region has 14 residues. The CDR3 region has the DNA TGCGCCAGCAGCAGGGGACAGGGGGACTATGGCTACACCTTC. Translating it yields CASSRGQGDYGYTF.

This clone was seen just once. This chain uses TRBV18 with TRBJ1-2; TRBD1 aligns across 7 bases. Germline V CDR1 and CDR2: KGHSH, LQKENI. The CDR3 length is 16 residues. The ends lost 2 bases at V and 7 bases at J; junction bases unmatched: 13. CDR3 DNA: TGTGCCAGCTCACCATCAACCGGACAGGCGGCTGGTGGCTACACCTTC. Its translation is CASSPSTGQAAGGYTF.

The rearrangement links TRBV2 to TRBJ2-7; D perhaps matches TRBD2 (6 bases). Germline CDR1 is SNHLY and CDR2 is FYNNEI. CDR3 length: 12 residues. The V end was cut by 1 base, the J end by 6 bases, with 7 bases between. The CDR3 loop reads CASSEEGLEQYF. The CDR3 DNA follows: TGTGCCAGCAGTGAAGAGGGACTCGAGCAGTACTTC.

This clone has more than one count but fewer than ten. This sequence joins TRBV7-9 and TRBJ2-3; tentatively, D is TRBD2 (5 bases). This CDR3 comprises 16 residues. Trimming shortened V by 6 bases and J by 6 bases, and 22 bases separated the two germline ends. Germline V CDR1 and CDR2: SEHNR, FQNEAQ (reference sequence). The chain's CDR3 is CASRPPGRQTGDTQYF. In DNA, the CDR3 is TGTGCCAGCAGACCCCCGGGAAGGCAAACGGGGGATACGCAGTATTTT.